What follows describes a single TCR beta chain. Its target is unknown. There are 14 residues in the CDR3. Trimming cost V 2 bases and J 3 bases, with 8 bases left between them. Germline V gives CDR1 MNHEY, CDR2 SMNVEV (reference sequence). A marrow graft followed busulfan-fludarabine conditioning, with cyclophosphamide on days +3 and +4. Clones were sequenced by immunoSEQ multiplex PCR, and TCRdb holds only the in-frame ones, with some missing. In the table there are around 7,100 clones, 74% of which are singletons. The data originate from a study of T cells after posttransplantation cyclophosphamide. Study results and limitations: TRB overlap between skin or GI tissue T cells and blood was limited.

The sequencing here drew on PBMCs, taken 1,400 to 1,500 days after allogeneic stem cell transplant with posttransplant cyclophosphamide. The chain combines TRBV27 with TRBJ1-5, with a tentative D call TRBD1 (6 bases). The source is a young adult male patient who received an allogeneic stem cell transplant from a related donor, was CMV-positive, and had acute GVHD only. Some T cells may be transferred from the graft donor. The CDR3 DNA reads as TGTGCCAGCAGTTTAGGACAGTTCAATCAGCCCCAGCATTTT. Translating gives CASSLGQFNQPQHF.